This T cell receptor beta chain was recorded in a study of T cells in Graves' hyperthyroidism and ophthalmopathy. The TCR beta CDR3 regions underwent amplification using RNA transcripts as the source. HTBI primers drove first-round RT-PCR of the TCR CDR3. TCRdb recomputed calls from the multiplex PCR reads with MiXCR, one row per CDR3 protein. The repertoire includes a few hundred thousand distinct CDR3 sequences, about 14% of them detected once, and approximately 13% sits in the top ten. No progression to ophthalmopathy during 18 months of follow-up defined stable disease. With 10 bases clipped from V and 4 bases from J, the junction kept 5 bases outside the gene matches. The germline gives CDR1 SNHLY, CDR2 FYNNEI. The CDR3 totals 14 residues.

The V and J genes are TRBV2 and TRBJ1-6; 9 nucleotides align to TRBD1. The sequenced sample consisted of blood. This clonotype was obtained from a woman aged 40 to 49 with Graves' hyperthyroidism. This CDR3 is CATRDREYNSPLHF. The CDR3 DNA reads TGTGCCACACGGGACAGGGAATATAATTCACCCCTCCACTTT.